Given below is one TCR beta chain in context. V trimming: 4 bases; J trimming: 3 bases; junction bases outside the gene matches: 8. CDR3 length: 16 amino acids. The germline V gene has CDR1 MNHEY and CDR2 SVGAGI. This entry comes from a study of OX40 agonist ivuxolimab in advanced cancers. Clones were read by immunoSEQ multiplex PCR, and TCRdb kept only the in-frame ones, dropping some. The data hold 78,000 or so clones, with 80% to 95% observed a single time. This chain connects TRBV6-5 to TRBJ1-1; TRBD1 matches at 10 bases. Sequenced material: CD4+ or CD8+ T cells sorted from blood, taken in a trial of the OX40 agonist ivuxolimab. The receptor was isolated from an adult with an advanced solid tumor such as melanoma, head and neck, liver or kidney cancer. The CDR3 spells CASSSSRTGGHTEAFF. In DNA form, the CDR3 reads TGTGCCAGCAGTTCGTCCCGGACAGGGGGACACACTGAAGCTTTCTTT.